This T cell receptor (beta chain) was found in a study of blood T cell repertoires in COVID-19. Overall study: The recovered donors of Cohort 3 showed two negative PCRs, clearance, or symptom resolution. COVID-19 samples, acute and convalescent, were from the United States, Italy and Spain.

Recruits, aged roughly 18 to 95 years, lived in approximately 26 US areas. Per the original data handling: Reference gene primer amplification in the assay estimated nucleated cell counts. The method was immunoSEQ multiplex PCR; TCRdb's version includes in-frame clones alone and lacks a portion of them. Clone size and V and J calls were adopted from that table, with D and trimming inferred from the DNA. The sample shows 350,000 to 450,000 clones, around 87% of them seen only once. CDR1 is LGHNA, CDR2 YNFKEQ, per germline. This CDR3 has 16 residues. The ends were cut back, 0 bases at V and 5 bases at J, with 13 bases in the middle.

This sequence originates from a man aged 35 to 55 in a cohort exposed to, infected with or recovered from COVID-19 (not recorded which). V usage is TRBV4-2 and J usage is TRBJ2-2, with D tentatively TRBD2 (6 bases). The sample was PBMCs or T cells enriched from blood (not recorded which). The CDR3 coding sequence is TGTGCCAGCAGCCAAGATCGGGGAGGAGGTACCGGGGAGCTGTTTTTT. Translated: CASSQDRGGGTGELFF.